This T cell receptor (beta chain) originates from a study of T cells in Graves' hyperthyroidism and ophthalmopathy. Turning to the study itself: Before any treatment, at initial diagnosis, peripheral blood was collected.

CDR1 MDHEN and CDR2 SYDVKM come from the germline V gene. This CDR3 has 16 amino acids. Trimming took 2 bases from V and 3 from J, leaving 16 bases between them. TCR beta CDR3 regions were amplified from RNA transcripts. Researchers ran a first-round RT-PCR on the TCR CDR3 using the HTBI primer set. In TCRdb, the multiplex PCR reads were re-called with MiXCR into one record per CDR3 protein. This table holds approximately 600,000 distinct CDR3 sequences, roughly 14% found once. About this clonotype: This may arise from a read error, as a much more abundant clone is one base away.

The J gene is TRBJ1-1, the V gene TRBV28; tentatively, D is TRBD1 (6 bases). The TCR was taken from a woman aged 40 to 49 with Graves' ophthalmopathy. The sample was blood. CDR3 DNA sequence: TGTGCCAGCAGTTTAGCCCCCCGGGACATCGACACTGAAGCTTTCTTT. Protein sequence: CASSLAPRDIDTEAFF.